Listed below are T cell receptor beta chains from one sample, sequenced in a study of cytomegalovirus exposure and HLA in healthy donors. Using immunoSEQ multiplex PCR, the repertoire was profiled, and TCRdb retains in-frame clones only, with some absent. The sample has about 200,000 clones, roughly three quarters seen once. The specimen sequenced was PBMCs. The receptors originated from a man in his forties or fifties in good health and CMV-seronegative. CDR3s include the opening cysteine and the closing phenylalanine or tryptophan.

>TRBV29-1
CSVDGLAGGPETQYF
>TRBV7-3
CASSLTLAAKQYF
>TRBV5-3
CARSPPSGSCDTQYF
>TRBV6-5
CASRRQGLGNQPQHF
>TRBV27
CASTTARTGATSGYEQYF
>TRBV6-5
CASSYTTGGRNNEQFF
>TRBV27
CASSLSQGRTNTEAFF
>TRBV6-4
CASSYTGQGTEAFF
>TRBV2
CASSYDRQGDFTGELFF
>TRBV11-2
CASSPENGRGNEQFF
>TRBV11-3
CASSLEGGFDEQFF
>TRBV7-9
CASSPDRSQPQHF
>TRBV7-9
CASGARETSGYEQYF
>TRBV9
CASSAALTGLNTEAFF
>TRBV30
CAWSVNIRSEAFF
>TRBV18
CASSADSGRAGNEQFF